The 15 T cell receptor beta chains listed next were all sequenced from one sample in a study of blood T cell repertoires in COVID-19. The data were produced by immunoSEQ multiplex PCR, yet TCRdb's version contains in-frame clones alone and is incomplete. The sample lists about 200,000 clones; around 90% were seen once. Sequenced input: PBMCs or T cells enriched from blood (not recorded which). The source of these receptors is a woman in her 30s who had recovered from COVID-19.

V and J are TRBV4-1 and TRBJ1-2, with TRBD1 identical over 8 bases. CDR3 length: 14 amino acids. V lost 4 bases and J lost 6; bases outside the gene matches: 7. Germline V lookup: CDR1 MGHRA, CDR2 YSYEKL. For the CDR3, the DNA is TGCGCCAGCAGCCCACCCGGGACAGGCAATGGCTACACCTTC. It specifies CASSPPGTGNGYTF.

The gene calls are TRBV18 and TRBJ2-1; 9 positions agree with TRBD1. Germline V lookup: CDR1 KGHSH, CDR2 LQKENI. The CDR3 has 16 amino acids. The V gene end was trimmed by 8 bases and the J gene end by 5 bases; junction bases not matched to a gene: 13. The CDR3 protein is CASHRRGDRADNEQFF. The CDR3 nucleotides read TGTGCCAGCCATAGGAGGGGGGACAGGGCGGACAATGAGCAGTTCTTC. The whole variable domain, remainder taken from reference TRBV18 and TRBJ2-1, is NAGVMQNPRHLVRRRGQEARLRCSPMKGHSHVYWYRQLPEEGLKFMVYLQKENIIDESGMPKERFSAEFPKEGPSILRIQQVVRGDSAAYFCASHRRGDRADNEQFFGPGTRLTVL.

Written as DNA, the CDR3 is TGTGCCAGCACAGGGAATGGAAACACCATATATTTT. This sequence encodes CASTGNGNTIYF. The V gene is TRBV6-5, the J gene TRBJ1-3; D is perhaps TRBD1 (5 bases). CDR3 size: 12 residues. Per germline, CDR1 MNHEY and CDR2 SVGAGI. Trimming pared 7 bases from V and 3 bases from J, leaving 7 bases between.

The genes are TRBV6-2 or TRBV6-3 and TRBJ2-1; D is perhaps TRBD1 (6 bases). V lost 2 bases to trimming and J lost 8 bases, with 19 bases between them. This CDR3 comprises 16 residues. Per germline, CDR1 MNHEY and CDR2 SVGEGT. CDR3 coding DNA: TGTGCCAGCAGTTACCGTCATGAAACAGGGAATGATGAGCAGTTCTTC. Protein sequence: CASSYRHETGNDEQFF.

Only one count was recorded for this clone. The chain carries TRBV10-3 and TRBJ2-7, with 7 bases lining up with TRBD1. This CDR3 has 14 residues. Germline CDR1 and CDR2: ENHRY and SYGVKD. V lost 7 bases, J lost 6 bases, and 12 bases stayed unmatched. The CDR3 sequence is CAIKPGQDSFEQYF. The CDR3 DNA is TGTGCCATCAAACCCGGACAGGACTCTTTCGAGCAGTACTTC.

The gene calls are TRBV7-2 and TRBJ1-1; D is undetermined. With 5 bases removed from V and 4 bases from J, the gap between germline ends came to 23 bases. The germline V gene encodes CDR1 SGHTA and CDR2 FQGNSA. CDR3 length equals 17 residues. The CDR3 DNA reads TGTGCCAGCAGCACCCAATTAGGAGCCTCTCTGCGCACTGAAGCTTTCTTT. Encoded protein: CASSTQLGASLRTEAFF.

The chain joins TRBV7-3 to TRBJ2-3; maybe TRBD2 (7 bases). This CDR3 is built from 13 residues. Germline V CDR1 and CDR2: SGHTA, FQGTGA. Trimming took 5 bases from V and 6 from J, leaving 12 bases between them. DNA for the CDR3: TGTGCCAGCAGCCGCAGGGGAGGGGATACGCAGTATTTT. Its translation: CASSRRGGDTQYF.

This chain links TRBV18 with TRBJ1-3; 8 positions match TRBD1. Germline V gene sequence: CDR1 KGHSH, CDR2 LQKENI. Trimming took 1 base from V and 5 from J; bases not matched to a gene: 1. The CDR3 spans 14 residues. The CDR3 protein is CASSPRQGRNTIYF. The CDR3 nucleotides are TGTGCCAGCTCACCACGACAGGGGAGAAACACCATATATTTT.

J is TRBJ2-1 and V is TRBV12-3 or TRBV12-4; a weak D match, TRBD2 (6 bases). V was trimmed by 5 bases and J by 5 bases, leaving 10 bases between them. The CDR3 spans 13 residues. The CDR3 sequence: CASSQSGDNEQFF. The CDR3 DNA is TGTGCCAGCAGTCAATCGGGAGACAATGAGCAGTTCTTC.

This clone was seen a handful of times. V and J are TRBV2 and TRBJ2-7, with 10 bases fitting TRBD1. CDR3 length: 11 amino acids. Germline V gene lookup returns CDR1 SNHLY and CDR2 FYNNEI. Trimming cost V 10 bases and J 5 bases; bases outside gene matches: 2. CDR3 residues: CATGQGDEQYF. The CDR3 coding sequence is TGTGCCACCGGACAGGGGGACGAGCAGTACTTC.

The chain is built from TRBV27 and TRBJ1-5, with D uncertain. This CDR3 is 14 amino acids long. Between the trimmed V and J ends, which lost 5 bases and 6 bases, there was a span of 14 bases. CDR1 and CDR2 (germline): MNHEY, SMNVEV (reference sequence). The CDR3 sequence is CASSTRLGPQPQHF. In DNA form, the CDR3 reads TGTGCCAGCAGTACTAGACTGGGCCCTCAGCCCCAGCATTTT.

The gene calls are TRBV9 and TRBJ2-7; D perhaps matches TRBD2 (6 bases). CDR1 and CDR2 from the germline V gene are SGDLS and YYNGEE. This CDR3 contains 15 residues. V was clipped by 4 bases and J by 1 base, with 15 bases between them. This CDR3 reads CASSPGTPRSYEQYF. CDR3 DNA sequence: TGTGCCAGCAGCCCCGGGACTCCCCGTTCCTACGAGCAGTACTTC.

The chain joins TRBV5-1 to TRBJ1-2; TRBD1 aligns across 10 bases. The CDR3 has 15 amino acids. V was clipped by 0 bases and J by 8 bases; unmatched bases: 7. Germline V gives CDR1 SGHRS, CDR2 YFSETQ. The CDR3 is CASSLAGTGAEGYTF. As DNA, the CDR3 is TGCGCCAGCAGCTTGGCCGGGACAGGGGCAGAGGGCTACACCTTC.

The V gene is TRBV7-8, the J gene TRBJ2-1, with D tentatively TRBD2 (6 bases). The germline gives CDR1 SGHVS, CDR2 FQNEAQ. The CDR3 consists of 15 residues. The germline V and J ends were trimmed by 1 base and 9 bases, with 16 bases remaining between them. The CDR3 protein is CASSLGQRPGGEQFF. CDR3 nucleotides: TGTGCCAGCAGCTTAGGCCAACGCCCCGGGGGTGAGCAGTTCTTC.

The chain combines TRBV30 with TRBJ2-3, with 13 nucleotides matching TRBD2. CDR1 is GTSNPN and CDR2 is SVGIG in the germline V gene (reference sequence). V lost 0 bases, J lost 6 bases, and 12 bases stayed unmatched. The CDR3 covers 18 residues. For the CDR3, the DNA is TGTGCCTGGAGTGTAACTAGCGGGAGGGTCCCGCCGAGGGATACGCAGTATTTT. Its translation is CAWSVTSGRVPPRDTQYF.